This T cell receptor (beta chain) was observed in a study of CD8+CD57+ T cells in acquired aplastic anemia. In the study overall: 3.2 ug was the average amount of DNA from sorted CD4+ and CD8+ cells. Study-level points and caveats: Patients showed no significant difference from controls in CD8+ Simpson's diversity. Some 27 CD8+ CDR3 sequences were shared between patients and controls.

It was genomic DNA that served as the template for profiling TCR beta VDJ and CDR3. TCRdb called the reads again in MiXCR, with one record for every CDR3 protein. The data hold a few hundred thousand distinct CDR3 sequences, with about a third observed a single time. This clonotype was observed many times. What it recognizes is unknown. Sequencing involved patients with CD8+CD57+ cell expansion previously shown by flow cytometry. Source material: sorted CD4+, CD8+, or CD8+CD57+ T cells (not recorded which) from PBMCs. The clonotype originates from a human donor with aplastic anemia.

CDR3 sequence: CASSSTGARQETQYF. CDR3 sequence (DNA): TGTGCCAGTAGTTCAACCGGGGCAAGGCAAGAGACCCAGTACTTC. The chain employs TRBV19 and TRBJ2-5; the D gene could be TRBD1 or TRBD2 (5 bases each). CDR3 size: 15 residues. Germline assignment: CDR1 LNHDA and CDR2 SQIVND (reference sequence). Between the trimmed V and J ends, which lost 5 bases and 2 bases, there was a span of 15 bases. Variable domain in full (rest from reference TRBV19 and TRBJ2-5): DGGITQSPKYLFRKEGQNVTLSCEQNLNHDAMYWYRQDPGQGLRLIYYSQIVNDFQKGDIAEGYSVSREKKESFPLTVTSAQKNPTAFYLCASSSTGARQETQYFGPGTRLLVL.